This T cell receptor (beta chain) was identified in a study of tissue T cells after allogeneic stem cell transplantation. V was shortened by 0 bases and J by 6 bases, with 9 bases between the two germline ends. Germline assignment: CDR1 SGHSN and CDR2 HYEKVE. The CDR3 has 13 amino acids. Noted time point: mouse harvest day 14 after allogeneic transplant. Tail vein injection delivered 10^7 T-cell-depleted bone marrow cells and 10^6 splenic CD5+ T cells. This clone has more than one count but fewer than ten. The gene symbols are mouse symbols. The read terminates 1 residue ahead of where the CDR3 ends, so the germline J gene completes it. Some clones are missing from TCRdb's copy, which holds only in-frame ones; the method was immunoSEQ multiplex PCR. The data hold under 2,000 clones, with approximately 48% observed a single time.

This chain uses TRBV12-1 with TRBJ2-5; D tentatively reads TRBD1 or TRBD2 (5 bases each). Sequenced input: gut tissue. The TCR sequence derives from a female BALB/c mouse given C57BL/6 T cells with graft-versus-host disease after an allogeneic hematopoietic cell transplant. The sequenced part of the CDR3 DNA is TGTGCCAGCTCTCTCGGTGGGGCGGACACCCAGTAC. Protein sequence: CASSLGGADTQY. In full, the CDR3 is CASSLGGADTQYF.